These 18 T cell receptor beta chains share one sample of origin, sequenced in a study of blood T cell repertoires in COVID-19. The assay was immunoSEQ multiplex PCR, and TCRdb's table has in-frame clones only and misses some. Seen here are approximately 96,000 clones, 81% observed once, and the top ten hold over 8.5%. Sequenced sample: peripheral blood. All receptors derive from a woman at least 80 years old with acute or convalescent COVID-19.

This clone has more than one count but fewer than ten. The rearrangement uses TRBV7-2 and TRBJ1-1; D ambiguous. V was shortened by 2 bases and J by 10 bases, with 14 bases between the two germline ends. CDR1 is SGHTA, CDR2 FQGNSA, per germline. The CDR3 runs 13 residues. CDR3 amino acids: CASSLSTPLRAFF. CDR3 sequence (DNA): TGTGCCAGCAGCTTATCCACGCCTCTAAGAGCTTTCTTT.

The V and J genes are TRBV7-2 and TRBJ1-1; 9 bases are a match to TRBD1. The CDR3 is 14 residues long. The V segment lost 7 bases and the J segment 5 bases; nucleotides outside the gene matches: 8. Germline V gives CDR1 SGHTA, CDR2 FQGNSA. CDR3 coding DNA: TGTGCCAGCAAGGGACAGGGAACTTATACTGAAGCTTTCTTT. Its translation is CASKGQGTYTEAFF.

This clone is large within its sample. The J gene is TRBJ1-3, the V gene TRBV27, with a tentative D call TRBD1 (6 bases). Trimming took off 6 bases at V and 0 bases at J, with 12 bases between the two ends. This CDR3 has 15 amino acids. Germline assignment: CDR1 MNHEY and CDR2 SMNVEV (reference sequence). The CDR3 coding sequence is TGTGCCAGCAGGGAGACAGGTATCTCTGGAAACACCATATATTTT. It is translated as CASRETGISGNTIYF.

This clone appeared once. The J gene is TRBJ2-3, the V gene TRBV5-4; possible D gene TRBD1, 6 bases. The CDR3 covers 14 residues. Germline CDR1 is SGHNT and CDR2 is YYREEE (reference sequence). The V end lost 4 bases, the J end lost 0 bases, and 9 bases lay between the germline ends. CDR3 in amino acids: CASSRDTSTDTQYF. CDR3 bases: TGTGCCAGCAGCAGGGACACGAGCACAGATACGCAGTATTTT.

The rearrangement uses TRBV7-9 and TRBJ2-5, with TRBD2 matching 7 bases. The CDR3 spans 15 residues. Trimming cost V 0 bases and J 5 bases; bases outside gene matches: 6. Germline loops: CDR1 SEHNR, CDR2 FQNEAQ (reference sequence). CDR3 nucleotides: TGTGCCAGCAGCTTAGCGCGCCCAGCGGGGGAGACCCAGTACTTC. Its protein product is CASSLARPAGETQYF. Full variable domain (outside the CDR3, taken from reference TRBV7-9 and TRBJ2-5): DTGVSQNPRHKITKRGQNVTFRCDPISEHNRLYWYRQTLGQGPEFLTYFQNEAQLEKSRLLSDRFSAERPKGSFSTLEIQRTEQGDSAMYLCASSLARPAGETQYFGPGTRLLVL.

CDR3 nucleotides: TGTGCCAGCGGGGCGGGGACTGAAGCTTTCTTT. The encoded protein is CASGAGTEAFF. The chain recombines TRBV2 with TRBJ1-1, with D possibly being TRBD1 (5 bases). Per germline, CDR1 SNHLY and CDR2 FYNNEI. The V end was cut by 8 bases, the J end by 5 bases, with 9 bases between. CDR3 length equals 11 residues.

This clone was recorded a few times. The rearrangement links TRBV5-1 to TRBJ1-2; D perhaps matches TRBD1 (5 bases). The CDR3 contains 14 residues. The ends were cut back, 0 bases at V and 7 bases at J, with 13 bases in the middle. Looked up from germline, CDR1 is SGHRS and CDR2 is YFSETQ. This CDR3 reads CASSLEAGTGGYTF. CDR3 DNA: TGCGCCAGCAGCTTGGAGGCTGGCACAGGTGGCTACACCTTC. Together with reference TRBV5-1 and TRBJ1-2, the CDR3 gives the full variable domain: KAGVTQTPRYLIKTRGQQVTLSCSPISGHRSVSWYQQTPGQGLQFLFEYFSETQRNKGNFPGRFSGRQFSNSRSEMNVSTLELGDSALYLCASSLEAGTGGYTFGSGTRLTVV.

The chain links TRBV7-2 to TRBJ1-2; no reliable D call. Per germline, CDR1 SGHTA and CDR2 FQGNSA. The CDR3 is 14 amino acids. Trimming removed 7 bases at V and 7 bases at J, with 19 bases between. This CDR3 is CASTLPVVSGGYTF. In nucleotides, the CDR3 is TGTGCCAGCACCCTCCCGGTGGTGTCGGGTGGCTACACCTTC.

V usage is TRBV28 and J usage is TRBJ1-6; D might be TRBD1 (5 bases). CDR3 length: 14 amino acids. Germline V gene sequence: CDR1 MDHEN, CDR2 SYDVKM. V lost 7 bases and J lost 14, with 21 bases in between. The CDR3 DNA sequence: TGTGCCAGCACCTTGACCAGGGCCCCCGTGACCCTCCACTTT. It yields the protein CASTLTRAPVTLHF.

DNA for the CDR3: TGTGCCAGTAGAGGGGGCTCTGGAAACACCATATATTTT. Amino acid sequence: CASRGGSGNTIYF. This sequence joins TRBV19 and TRBJ1-3; tentative D call: TRBD1 (6 bases). The CDR3 sequence is 13 residues long. Germline assignment: CDR1 LNHDA and CDR2 SQIVND (reference sequence). Trimming shortened V by 6 bases and J by 0 bases, and 6 bases separated the two germline ends.

CDR3 DNA: TGTGCCAGCAGCCAGGACAGGGGAGTACAAGAGACCCAGTACTTC. It encodes CASSQDRGVQETQYF. The gene calls are TRBV5-8 and TRBJ2-5; 9 bases fit TRBD1. After removal of 4 bases from V and 2 bases from J, the junction contained 6 bases not matched to a gene. The germline gives CDR1 SGHTS, CDR2 YDEGEE. CDR3 length: 15 amino acids.

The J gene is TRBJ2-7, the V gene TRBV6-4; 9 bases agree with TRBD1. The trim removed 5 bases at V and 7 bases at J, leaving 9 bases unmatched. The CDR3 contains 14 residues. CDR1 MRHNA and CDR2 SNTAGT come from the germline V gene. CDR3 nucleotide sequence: TGTGCCAGCAGTCCCCCTCCGGGACAGGGAGAGCAGTACGTC. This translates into CASSPPPGQGEQYV.

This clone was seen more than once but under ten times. The CDR3 sequence is CATSRGQDLAKNIQYF. As DNA, the CDR3 is TGTGCCACCAGCAGAGGGCAGGATCTAGCCAAAAACATTCAGTACTTC. The rearrangement joins TRBV15 to TRBJ2-4, with unresolved D. CDR3 length: 16 residues. Per germline, CDR1 LNHNV and CDR2 YYDKDF (reference sequence). Trimming left V 1 base short and J 0 bases short, with 10 bases between.

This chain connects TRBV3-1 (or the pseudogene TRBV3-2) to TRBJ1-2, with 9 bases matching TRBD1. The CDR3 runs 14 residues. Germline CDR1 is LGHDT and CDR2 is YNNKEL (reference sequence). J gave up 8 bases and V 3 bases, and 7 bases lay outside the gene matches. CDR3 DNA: TGTGCCAGCAGCCAGAACACAGGGGGCGACGGCTACACCTTC. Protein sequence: CASSQNTGGDGYTF.

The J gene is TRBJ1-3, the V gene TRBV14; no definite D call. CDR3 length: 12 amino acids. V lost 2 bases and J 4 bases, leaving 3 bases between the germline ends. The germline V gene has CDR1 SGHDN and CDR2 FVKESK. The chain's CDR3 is CASSQQGNTIYF. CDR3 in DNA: TGTGCCAGCAGCCAACAAGGAAACACCATATATTTT.

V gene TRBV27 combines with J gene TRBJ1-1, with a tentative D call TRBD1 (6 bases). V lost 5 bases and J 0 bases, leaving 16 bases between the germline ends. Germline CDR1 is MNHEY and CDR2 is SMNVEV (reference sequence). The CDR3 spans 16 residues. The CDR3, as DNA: TGTGCCAGCAGTGACCAGGGGTACGGTATGAACACTGAAGCTTTCTTT. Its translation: CASSDQGYGMNTEAFF.

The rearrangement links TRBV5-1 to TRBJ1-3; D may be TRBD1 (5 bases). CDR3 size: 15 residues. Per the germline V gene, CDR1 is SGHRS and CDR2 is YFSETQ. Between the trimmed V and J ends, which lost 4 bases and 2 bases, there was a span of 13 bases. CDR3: CASSPSGGTGNTIYF. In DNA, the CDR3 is TGCGCCAGCAGCCCGAGCGGGGGGACTGGAAACACCATATATTTT.

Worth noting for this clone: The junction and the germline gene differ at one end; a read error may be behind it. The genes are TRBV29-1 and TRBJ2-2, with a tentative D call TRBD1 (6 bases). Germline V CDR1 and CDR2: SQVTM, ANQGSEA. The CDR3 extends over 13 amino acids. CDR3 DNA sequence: TGCAGCGCCCGGACGAGGGACACTGGGGAGCTGTTTTTT. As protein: CSARTRDTGELFF.